This T cell receptor beta chain was captured in a study of T cell responses to AZD1222 COVID-19 vaccine. Findings of the study overall: Donors in the cohort were predominantly white British and more often female, and clonal diversity was possibly underestimated.

To note about this clone: The antigen is not known.

TCRdb's copy holds only in-frame clones and misses some; the assay was immunoSEQ multiplex PCR. The sample holds about 140,000 clones, 92% seen once. This CDR3 contains 14 residues. V was cut by 0 bases and J by 6 bases, with 11 bases left in between. Germline assignment: CDR1 MNHEY and CDR2 SVGAGI. The chain is built from TRBV6-5 and TRBJ1-1, with unresolved D. This clonotype was sampled from an adult in good health. Here the sequenced sample was peripheral blood, taken on day 0 of AZD1222 vaccination. The CDR3 DNA follows: TGTGCCAGCAGTTACTCGTTAACCGCGGCTGAAGCTTTCTTT. Protein sequence: CASSYSLTAAEAFF.